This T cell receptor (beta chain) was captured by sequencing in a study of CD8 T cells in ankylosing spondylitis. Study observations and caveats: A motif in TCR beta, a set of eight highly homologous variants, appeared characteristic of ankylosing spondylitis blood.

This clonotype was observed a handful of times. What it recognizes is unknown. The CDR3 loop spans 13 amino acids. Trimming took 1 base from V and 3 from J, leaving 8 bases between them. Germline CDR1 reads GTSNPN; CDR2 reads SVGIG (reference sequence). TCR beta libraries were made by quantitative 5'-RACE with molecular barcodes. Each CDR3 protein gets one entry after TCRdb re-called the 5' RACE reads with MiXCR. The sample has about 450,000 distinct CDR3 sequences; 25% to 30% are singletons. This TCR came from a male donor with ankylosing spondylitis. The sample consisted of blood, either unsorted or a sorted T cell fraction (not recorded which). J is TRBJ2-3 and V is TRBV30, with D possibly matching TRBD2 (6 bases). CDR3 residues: CAWSAGETDTQYF. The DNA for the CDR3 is TGTGCCTGGAGTGCGGGAGAGACAGATACGCAGTATTTT.